The rows below give T cell receptor beta chains drawn from one sample of a study of blood T cell repertoires in COVID-19. This table comes from immunoSEQ multiplex PCR, and its TCRdb copy is limited to in-frame clones, with some not included. Of tens of thousands of clones in the sample, more than 65% are singletons; the top ten hold about 5.7%. The specimen was peripheral blood. The receptors shown here come from a man in his 70s with COVID-19, enrolled during active disease. Each CDR3 is given with its conserved first and last residue. Fields, in order: V gene, J gene, CDR3 protein.

V gene: TRBV11-2; J gene: TRBJ1-2; CDR3 protein: CASSAQGTSWGYTF
V gene: TRBV28; J gene: TRBJ2-7; CDR3 protein: CASGGDRAYEQYF
V gene: TRBV7-2; J gene: TRBJ2-3; CDR3 protein: CASSQDRGKGSRQYF
V gene: TRBV4-2; J gene: TRBJ1-6; CDR3 protein: CASSPGGANSYNSPLHF
V gene: TRBV4-3; J gene: TRBJ2-4; CDR3 protein: CASSPDPRGIQYF
V gene: TRBV29-1; J gene: TRBJ2-3; CDR3 protein: CSVVRDRGTDTQYF
V gene: TRBV29-1; J gene: TRBJ1-5; CDR3 protein: CSVQSGNSNQPQHF
V gene: TRBV11-2; J gene: TRBJ1-6; CDR3 protein: CASSSDRGSPLHF
V gene: TRBV5-1; J gene: TRBJ2-1; CDR3 protein: CASRDRGSYNEQFF
V gene: TRBV3-1/TRBV3-2; J gene: TRBJ1-2; CDR3 protein: CASSQETRTGSVGYGYTF